The rows below give T cell receptor beta chains drawn from one sample of a study of OX40 agonist ivuxolimab in advanced cancers. Method: immunoSEQ multiplex PCR; TCRdb's copy keeps in-frame clones and lacks some. The sample contains over 85,000 clones, approximately 89% of which appear only once. The sequences come from CD4+ or CD8+ T cells sorted from blood, collected in a trial of the OX40 agonist ivuxolimab. Receptors originate from an adult with an advanced solid tumor such as melanoma, head and neck, liver or kidney cancer. The CDR3 runs from the conserved cysteine through the conserved F or W. Each record gives: J gene, D gene, V gene, clone size, CDR3 DNA, CDR3 protein. D genes are given only for firm matches. Clone size is stated in some rows and not others, as once, few, many or a class when expanded.

TRBJ2-5	TRBD1	TRBV28	-	TGTGCCAGCAGCCTGGACAGGGAAGCGGCCCAGTACTTC	CASSLDREAAQYF
TRBJ2-1	TRBD2	TRBV4-2	once	TGTGCCAGCAGCCAAGTAGAACTAGCGGGTAGCTCCTACAATGAGCAGTTCTTC	CASSQVELAGSSYNEQFF
TRBJ1-4	-	TRBV28	-	TGTGCCAGCAGTTACACCGCAACTAATGAAAAACTGTTTTTT	CASSYTATNEKLFF
TRBJ1-2	TRBD1	TRBV2	-	TGTGCCAGCAGGGGGGACAGGGCGGGTAACTATGGCTACACCTTC	CASRGDRAGNYGYTF
TRBJ2-1	TRBD1	TRBV18	-	TGTGCCAGCTCACCGGAGAGGGACAGGTACAATGAGCAGTTCTTC	CASSPERDRYNEQFF
TRBJ2-5	TRBD1	TRBV30	-	TGTGCCTGGAGTGTGGGACAGGGGCATGGAGAGACCCAGTACTTC	CAWSVGQGHGETQYF
TRBJ2-5	TRBD1	TRBV5-6	-	TGTGCCAGCAGCTTGAAGGGACAGCAAGAGACCCAGTACTTC	CASSLKGQQETQYF
TRBJ2-3	-	TRBV28	-	TGTGCCAGCACTACTCCCCGGGACGGAATTGACACAGATACGCAGTATTTT	CASTTPRDGIDTDTQYF
TRBJ1-5	TRBD1	TRBV19	once	TGTGCCAGTAGTATATCACAGGGGAGGCCCCAGCATTTT	CASSISQGRPQHF
TRBJ1-2	-	TRBV20-1	-	TGCAGTGCTGGGGGGTATTATGGCTACACCTTC	CSAGGYYGYTF
TRBJ2-1	-	TRBV23-1	-	TGCGCCAGCAGTCAATCGGGCAGTTACGTCACGCCCTACAATGAGCAGTTCTTC	CASSQSGSYVTPYNEQFF
TRBJ1-6	TRBD1	TRBV6-6	once	TGTGCCAGCAGGGCGGACAGGGATAATTCACCCCTCCACTTT	CASRADRDNSPLHF
TRBJ2-5	-	TRBV30	-	TGTGCCTGGAGTCCACGTCCTGAGACCCAGTACTTC	CAWSPRPETQYF
TRBJ2-5	-	TRBV28	-	TGTGCCAGCAGTTTAAATGTTGGGAGGACCCAGTACTTC	CASSLNVGRTQYF
TRBJ1-1	TRBD1	TRBV7-2	once	TGTGCCAGCAGCTTAGGGCAGGGGGCGAGCACTGAAGCTTTCTTT	CASSLGQGASTEAFF
TRBJ1-1	-	TRBV7-8	-	TGTGCCAGCAGCTTAGATCTGAGGAACACTGAAGCTTTCTTT	CASSLDLRNTEAFF
TRBJ1-2	-	TRBV5-6	-	TGTGCCAGCAGCTTCAGGGAGGACTATGGCTACACCTTC	CASSFREDYGYTF
TRBJ1-1	-	TRBV11-3	-	TGTGCCAGCAGCTCGGGGGCGAACACTGAAGCTTTCTTT	CASSSGANTEAFF
TRBJ2-3	TRBD2	TRBV28	-	TGTGCCAGCAGTTCGGACCTTTTCCTAGCGGGCAGCCCGACAGATACGCAGTATTTT	CASSSDLFLAGSPTDTQYF
TRBJ1-2	-	TRBV29-1	-	TGCAGCGGAATACATGAAGACTATGGCTACACCTTC	CSGIHEDYGYTF
TRBJ2-2	-	TRBV7-9	-	TGTGCCAGCAGCTTAGGACTCAACACCGGGGAGCTGTTTTTT	CASSLGLNTGELFF
TRBJ2-3	TRBD1	TRBV6-6	-	TGTGCCAGCAGTTACGCCGGGACAGGGCGGGATACGCAGTATTTT	CASSYAGTGRDTQYF
TRBJ2-2	-	TRBV7-9	-	TGTGCCAGCAGCTTTGGGGGAATTGAAGGCACCGGGGAGCTGTTTTTT	CASSFGGIEGTGELFF
TRBJ2-7	-	TRBV7-3	-	TGTGCCAGCAGCCCTGGGAGGAGATTGGACGAGCAGTACTTC	CASSPGRRLDEQYF
TRBJ1-4	-	TRBV30	-	TGTGCCTGGAGTGTAGGGGGGCCAGGGGTTAATGAAAAACTGTTTTTT	CAWSVGGPGVNEKLFF
TRBJ2-4	-	TRBV18	many	TGTGCCAGCTCACGGAGACAGGCCTCCCAAGACTCCGACATTCAGTACTTC	CASSRRQASQDSDIQYF
TRBJ2-7	TRBD1	TRBV6-1	-	TGTGCCAGCAGTGAAGAGGGACAGGGGACCTACGAGCAGTACTTC	CASSEEGQGTYEQYF
TRBJ1-1	-	TRBV18	-	TGTGCCAGCTCACCCGCGACCGAGGTGAACACTGAAGCTTTCTTT	CASSPATEVNTEAFF
TRBJ2-6	-	TRBV5-1	-	TGCGCCAGCAGCCTACTGACCAGCTCTGGGGCCAACGTCCTGACTTTC	CASSLLTSSGANVLTF
TRBJ2-7	TRBD1	TRBV28	-	TGTGCCAGCAGGTCCCAGGGGGCGCCCGACGAGCAGTACTTC	CASRSQGAPDEQYF
TRBJ2-7	-	TRBV11-3	-	TGTGCCAGCAGCTCGTACCAGGGGACCACCGGCGAGCAGTACTTC	CASSSYQGTTGEQYF
TRBJ1-4	-	TRBV7-9	-	TGTGCCAGCAGCTTATATGAAAAACTGTTTTTT	CASSLYEKLFF
TRBJ2-3	TRBD2	TRBV7-2	-	TGTGCCAGCAGCTTAGGGTCGGGGGGACCAGATACGCAGTATTTT	CASSLGSGGPDTQYF
TRBJ2-5	-	TRBV5-4	-	TGTGCCAGCAGCGATGGGTTGGGGGGCGGGGAGACCCAGTACTTC	CASSDGLGGGETQYF
TRBJ2-7	TRBD2	TRBV5-1	-	TGCGCCAGCAGCCGCCAGCGGGGGCAGTACGAGCAGTACTTC	CASSRQRGQYEQYF
TRBJ2-7	-	TRBV28	-	TGTGCCAGCAGTCTAGTCCTTCGAGATTTTACCGGCTACGAGCAGTACTTC	CASSLVLRDFTGYEQYF
TRBJ2-1	TRBD2	TRBV11-2	-	TGTGCCAGCAGCGTCGGACTAGCGGGAGTCATTGAGCAGTTCTTC	CASSVGLAGVIEQFF
TRBJ2-2	TRBD2	TRBV6-1	once	TGTGCCAGCAGACGACTAGCGGGGGGCGGGGAGCTGTTTTTT	CASRRLAGGGELFF
TRBJ2-5	-	TRBV10-3	-	TGTGCCATCAGGGGGGGCGTGCAGGGTGAGACCCAGTACTTC	CAIRGGVQGETQYF
TRBJ2-1	TRBD2	TRBV19	once	TGTGCCAGTAGTGTACTAGCGGGGGGTCAGCATGAGCAGTTCTTC	CASSVLAGGQHEQFF
TRBJ1-2	-	TRBV19	-	TGTGCCGTAGCCCGGCGGGGCACTGATAGTTCTAACTATGGCTACACCTTC	CAVARRGTDSSNYGYTF
TRBJ2-7	-	TRBV7-2	once	TGTGCCAGCAGCCCTAGTATAACCTACGAGCAGTACTTC	CASSPSITYEQYF
TRBJ2-7	-	TRBV11-2	-	TGTGCCAGCAGCTTCAGAACCGCACGGGCAAACTACGAGCAGTACTTC	CASSFRTARANYEQYF
TRBJ1-5	-	TRBV7-9	-	TGTGCCAGCAGCCCCAACCGGGATCAGCCCCAGCATTTT	CASSPNRDQPQHF
TRBJ1-5	-	TRBV6-6	-	TGTGCCAGCATTCCCCGCCGTTCCTATCAGCCCCAGCATTTT	CASIPRRSYQPQHF
TRBJ1-2	-	TRBV6-6	-	TGTGCCAGCACCAGGGACCGTCCCTATGGCTACACCTTC	CASTRDRPYGYTF
TRBJ1-2	-	TRBV4-3	-	TGCGCCAGCAGCCAAGGGGTAGGGGGGGTCGGCTACACCTTC	CASSQGVGGVGYTF
TRBJ2-7	-	TRBV21-1	once	TGTGCCAGCAGCAAATGGGCGAGCGGGCCCGATGCTTCCTACGAGCAGTACTTC	CASSKWASGPDASYEQYF
TRBJ2-1	TRBD1	TRBV6-5	-	TGTGCCAGCAGGTCCGGGACAGTCTACAATGAGCAGTTCTTC	CASRSGTVYNEQFF
TRBJ2-3	TRBD2	TRBV19	-	TGTGCCAGTAGTATAGGGCCGCCCGGGGGGACAGATACGCAGTATTTT	CASSIGPPGGTDTQYF
TRBJ1-3	TRBD1	TRBV18	-	TGTGCCAGCTCACCTACGATGACAGGGGCTAACCCTGGAAACACCATATATTTT	CASSPTMTGANPGNTIYF
TRBJ1-6	TRBD1	TRBV6-1	-	TGTGCCAGCAGTCCCACAGGGGAGAGTGGTTCACCCCTCCACTTT	CASSPTGESGSPLHF
TRBJ2-1	-	TRBV2	-	TGTGCCAGCAGTGCTCGAAATGAGCAGTTCTTC	CASSARNEQFF
TRBJ2-3	-	TRBV23-1	-	TGCGCCAGCAGTCAAGAGCGCGGATACAGGGTTCCCACAGATACGCAGTATTTT	CASSQERGYRVPTDTQYF
TRBJ2-3	TRBD2	TRBV18	-	TGTGCCAGCTCATCACGGACTAGCGGGCAAAGGGCTACGCAGTATTTT	CASSSRTSGQRATQYF
TRBJ2-5	TRBD1	TRBV6-5	-	TGTGCCAGCAGTACAGACAGGGACCAAGAGACCCAGTACTTC	CASSTDRDQETQYF
TRBJ2-7	-	TRBV30	-	TGTGCCTGGATTTCGGAGGGGGTAGGCAACGAGCAGTACTTC	CAWISEGVGNEQYF
TRBJ2-3	-	TRBV28	-	TGTGCCAGCATCGGTCTAGGGGGAGCCCTCTCCAGTCTAAACACAGATACGCAGTATTTT	CASIGLGGALSSLNTDTQYF
TRBJ1-2	-	TRBV10-1	-	TGCGCCAGCAGTGAGTTTGGCAGTTCCCACTATGGCTACACCTTC	CASSEFGSSHYGYTF